This record looks at one T cell receptor beta chain sequence and its context. What it binds is not known. The PCR employed 60 Vbeta primers together with 13 Jbeta primers. This table comes from immunoSEQ multiplex PCR, and its TCRdb copy is limited to in-frame clones, with some not included. The top ten hold under 4.5% of the sample, which has more than 85,000 clones, roughly three quarters seen once. This record belongs to a study of cytomegalovirus exposure and HLA in healthy donors. Broader study findings: Specificity for CMV antigens was confirmed in vitro for three of the CMV-associated chains. Accounts indicate the classifier identified cytomegalovirus status with strong specificity and sensitivity.

Trimming cost V 3 bases and J 11 bases; bases outside gene matches: 8. CDR3 length: 14 amino acids. Germline V gives CDR1 SGDLS, CDR2 YYNGEE. Sequenced: PBMCs. This receptor was taken from a woman between 45 and 60 years old in good health and CMV-seropositive. This sequence joins TRBV9 and TRBJ1-4, with 9 bases aligning to TRBD1. The CDR3 region is CASSGGQGIGKLFF. The CDR3 DNA sequence: TGTGCCAGCAGCGGGGGACAGGGAATTGGGAAACTGTTTTTT. Together with reference TRBV9 and TRBJ1-4, the CDR3 gives the full variable domain: DSGVTQTPKHLITATGQRVTLRCSPRSGDLSVYWYQQSLDQGLQFLIQYYNGEERAKGNILERFSAQQFPDLHSELNLSSLELGDSALYFCASSGGQGIGKLFFGSGTQLSVL.